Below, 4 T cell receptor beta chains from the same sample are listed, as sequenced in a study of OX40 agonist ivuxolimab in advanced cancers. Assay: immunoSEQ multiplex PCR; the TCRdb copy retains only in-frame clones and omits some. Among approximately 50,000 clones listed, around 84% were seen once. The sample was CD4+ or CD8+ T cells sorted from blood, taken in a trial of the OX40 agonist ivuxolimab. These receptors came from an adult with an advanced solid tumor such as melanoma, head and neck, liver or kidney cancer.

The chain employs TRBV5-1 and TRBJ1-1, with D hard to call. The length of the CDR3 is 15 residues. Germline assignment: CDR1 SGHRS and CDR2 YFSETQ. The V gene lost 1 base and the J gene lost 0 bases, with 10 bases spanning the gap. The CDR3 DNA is TGCGCCAGCAGCTTGATTGCAGAAATGAACACTGAAGCTTTCTTT. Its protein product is CASSLIAEMNTEAFF.

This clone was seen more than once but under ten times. CDR3 sequence reads: CASSLRGQYTEAFF. The CDR3 DNA follows: TGTGCCAGCAGTTTAAGGGGCCAATACACTGAAGCTTTCTTT. This sequence joins TRBV27 and TRBJ1-1; possible D gene TRBD1, 5 bases. V was pared by 2 bases and J by 3 bases, with 10 bases between. CDR1 and CDR2 (germline): MNHEY, SMNVEV (reference sequence). This CDR3 has 14 residues.

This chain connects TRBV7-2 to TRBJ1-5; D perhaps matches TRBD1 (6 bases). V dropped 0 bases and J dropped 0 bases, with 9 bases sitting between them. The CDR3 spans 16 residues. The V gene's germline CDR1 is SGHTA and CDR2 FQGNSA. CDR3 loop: CASSLATGYSNQPQHF. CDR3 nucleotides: TGTGCCAGCAGCTTAGCGACAGGTTATAGCAATCAGCCCCAGCATTTT. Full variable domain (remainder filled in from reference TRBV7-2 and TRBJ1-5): GAGVSQSPSNKVTEKGKDVELRCDPISGHTALYWYRQSLGQGLEFLIYFQGNSAPDKSGLPSDRFSAERTGGSVSTLTIQRTQQEDSAVYLCASSLATGYSNQPQHFGDGTRLSIL.

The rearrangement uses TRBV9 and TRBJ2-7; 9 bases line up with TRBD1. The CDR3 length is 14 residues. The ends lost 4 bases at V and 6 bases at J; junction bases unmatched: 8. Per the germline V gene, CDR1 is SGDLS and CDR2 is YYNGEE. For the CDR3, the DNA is TGTGCCAGCAGCACCCAGGGACAGGGAGGCGAGCAGTACTTC. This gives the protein CASSTQGQGGEQYF.